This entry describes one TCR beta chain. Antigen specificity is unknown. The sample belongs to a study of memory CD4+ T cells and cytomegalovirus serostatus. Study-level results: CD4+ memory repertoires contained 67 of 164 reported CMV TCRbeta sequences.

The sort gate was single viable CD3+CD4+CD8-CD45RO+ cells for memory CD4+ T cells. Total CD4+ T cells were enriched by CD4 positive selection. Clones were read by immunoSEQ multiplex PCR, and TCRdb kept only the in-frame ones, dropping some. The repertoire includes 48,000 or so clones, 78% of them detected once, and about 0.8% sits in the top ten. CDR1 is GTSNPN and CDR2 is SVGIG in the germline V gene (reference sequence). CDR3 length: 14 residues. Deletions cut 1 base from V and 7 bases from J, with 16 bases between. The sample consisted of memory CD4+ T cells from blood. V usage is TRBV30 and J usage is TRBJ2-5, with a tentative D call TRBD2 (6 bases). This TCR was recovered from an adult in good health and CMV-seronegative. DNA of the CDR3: TGTGCCTGGAGTGCGGCGGGACCGCTAACGACCCAGTACTTC. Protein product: CAWSAAGPLTTQYF.